One sample yielded the 29 T cell receptor beta chains listed below, sequenced in a study of cytomegalovirus exposure and HLA in healthy donors. TCRdb's copy holds only in-frame clones and misses some; the assay was immunoSEQ multiplex PCR. The table lists roughly 80,000 clones, 93% of them singletons, with 0.55% to 0.75% in the top ten. The sequenced material came from PBMCs. The source is a man between 18 and 29 years old in good health and CMV-seronegative.

The V and J genes are TRBV21-1 and TRBJ2-7; TRBD2 was called by the table and not checked on the DNA. TRBV21-1 is flagged as a pseudogene. The CDR3 loop spans 16 amino acids. CDR3 region: CASRLVNEGKLYEQYF. As DNA, the CDR3 is TGTGCCAGCAGACTAGTGAATGAGGGAAAACTGTACGAGCAGTACTTC.

The gene calls are TRBV7-2 and TRBJ2-7, with D unclear. This CDR3 spans 15 amino acids. Trimming removed 2 bases at V and 2 bases at J, with 13 bases between. Germline V gives CDR1 SGHTA, CDR2 FQGNSA. DNA for the CDR3: TGTGCCAGCAGCTTATTAGGTGGGCCCACCTACGAGCAGTACTTC. Translated: CASSLLGGPTYEQYF.

The chain joins TRBV7-3 to TRBJ2-1; 7 bases line up with TRBD2. The CDR3 sequence is 12 residues long. Germline loops: CDR1 SGHTA, CDR2 FQGTGA. The V and J ends lost 6 bases and 8 bases, in that order; junction bases with no gene match: 4. In nucleotides, the CDR3 is TGTGCCAGCAGTACAGCGGGACATGAGCAGTTCTTC. Its protein is CASSTAGHEQFF.

J is TRBJ2-1 and V is TRBV9, with D possibly matching TRBD1 (5 bases). CDR1 and CDR2 (germline): SGDLS, YYNGEE. This CDR3 has 12 residues. Deletions cut 0 bases from V and 7 bases from J, with 5 bases between. CDR3 sequence: CASSVEGNEQFF. CDR3 sequence (DNA): TGTGCCAGCAGCGTAGAGGGGAATGAGCAGTTCTTC.

This chain joins TRBV6-4 and TRBJ2-1; 13 bases are shared with TRBD2. The CDR3 sequence is 15 residues long. Per the germline V gene, CDR1 is MRHNA and CDR2 is SNTAGT. Trimming at V came to 3 bases and at J to 6 bases, leaving 2 bases not matched to a gene. The CDR3 sequence is CASSEGLAGTNEQFF. The CDR3 nucleotides are TGTGCCAGCAGTGAGGGACTAGCGGGAACCAATGAGCAGTTCTTC.

The chain couples TRBV7-2 to TRBJ2-7, with D unclear. This CDR3 contains 12 residues. Germline V gene sequence: CDR1 SGHTA, CDR2 FQGNSA. The V end was cut by 1 base, the J end by 3 bases, with 4 bases between. In DNA form, the CDR3 reads TGTGCCAGCAGCTTAGATAACTACGAGCAGTACTTC. This gives the protein CASSLDNYEQYF.

The J gene is TRBJ2-2, the V gene TRBV19, with D possibly matching TRBD1 (6 bases). V lost 5 bases to trimming and J lost 4 bases, with 11 bases between them. Germline V gene data show CDR1 as LNHDA and CDR2 as SQIVND (reference sequence). The CDR3 covers 14 residues. CDR3 amino acids: CASSLKGGTGELFF. The CDR3 DNA reads TGTGCCAGTAGTCTTAAAGGGGGCACCGGGGAGCTGTTTTTT.

The rearrangement joins TRBV5-1 to TRBJ2-7, with 9 bases that match TRBD2. This CDR3 spans 16 amino acids. Germline CDR1 reads SGHRS; CDR2 reads YFSETQ. J gave up 0 bases and V 0 bases, and 4 bases lay outside the gene matches. The CDR3 loop reads CASSLEDSGSSYEQYF. As DNA, the CDR3 is TGCGCCAGCAGCTTGGAGGATAGCGGGAGCTCCTACGAGCAGTACTTC.

This rearrangement joins TRBV6-5 to TRBJ2-7, with D possibly being TRBD1 (7 bases). The CDR3 covers 14 residues. Germline CDR1 and CDR2: MNHEY and SVGAGI. Trimming took 6 bases from V and 2 from J, leaving 14 bases between them. CDR3 sequence (DNA): TGTGCCAGCAGCGCGGGGACAGTTGCCTACGAGCAGTACTTC. Residues: CASSAGTVAYEQYF.

V usage is TRBV7-9 and J usage is TRBJ2-1; unclear D gene. This CDR3 spans 14 amino acids. V gave up 8 bases and J gave up 9 bases, with 20 bases separating them. Germline CDR1 and CDR2: SEHNR and FQNEAQ (reference sequence). The CDR3 is CASPSVEFLPEQFF. DNA for the CDR3: TGTGCCAGCCCCTCGGTTGAGTTCCTTCCTGAGCAGTTCTTC.

The chain joins TRBV7-9 to TRBJ2-1; 7 nucleotides match TRBD2. Trimming took 3 bases from V and 5 from J; bases not matched to a gene: 4. Germline V gene data show CDR1 as SEHNR and CDR2 as FQNEAQ (reference sequence). This CDR3 comprises 14 residues. For the CDR3, the DNA is TGTGCCAGCAGCTTTTTGCTAGCGGACAATGAGCAGTTCTTC. It is translated as CASSFLLADNEQFF.

The chain combines TRBV28 with TRBJ1-1; maybe TRBD1 (6 bases). The germline CDR1 and CDR2 sequences are MDHEN and SYDVKM. Trimming stripped 6 bases from V and 2 bases from J, with 16 bases between. This CDR3 is built from 15 residues. CDR3: CASRTGQLINTEAFF. The CDR3 nucleotides are TGTGCCAGCAGGACCGGACAGCTAATAAACACTGAAGCTTTCTTT.

This chain uses TRBV7-8 with TRBJ1-2, with 8 nucleotides matching TRBD1. CDR3 length: 15 residues. CDR1 and CDR2 (germline): SGHVS, FQNEAQ. V dropped 3 bases and J dropped 0; count of bases not matched to a gene: 3. DNA of the CDR3: TGTGCCAGCAGCTTCCGCAGGGGGCCTAACTATGGCTACACCTTC. Protein: CASSFRRGPNYGYTF.

V usage is TRBV25-1 and J usage is TRBJ2-7; D may be TRBD1 (6 bases). CDR3 length equals 13 residues. In germline, CDR1 is MGHDK, CDR2 SYGVNS. V gave up 4 bases and J gave up 4 bases, with 11 bases separating them. The CDR3 spells CASSGRQVYEQYF. In nucleotides, the CDR3 is TGTGCCAGCAGTGGACGACAGGTATACGAGCAGTACTTC.

The chain couples TRBV30 to TRBJ2-3, with 9 nucleotides matching TRBD2. In germline, CDR1 is GTSNPN, CDR2 SVGIG (reference sequence). Trimming removed 0 bases from V and 2 bases from J; junction bases left unmatched: 9. There are 17 residues in the CDR3. The CDR3 bases are TGTGCCTGGAGTGTAATGGGTCTAGCGGGGTACACAGATACGCAGTATTTT. Its protein is CAWSVMGLAGYTDTQYF.

The chain joins TRBV7-9 to TRBJ2-7, with 7 bases identical to TRBD1. The junction had 6 bases not matched to a gene; V was cut back by 3 bases and J by 4 bases. Germline-derived CDR1 and CDR2 are SEHNR and FQNEAQ (reference sequence). The CDR3 extends over 14 amino acids. The CDR3 coding sequence is TGTGCCAGCAGCTTCACAGGGGACCTATACGAGCAGTACTTC. Its protein product is CASSFTGDLYEQYF.

The count of this clone is one. This rearrangement joins TRBV7-3 to TRBJ2-1; TRBD2 matches 8 bases. Germline lookup yields CDR1 SGHTA and CDR2 FQGTGA. The CDR3 covers 14 residues. With 1 base clipped from V and 6 bases from J, the junction kept 2 bases outside the gene matches. The CDR3 DNA reads TGTGCCAGCAGCTTAAGCGCGGGGGGCAATGAGCAGTTCTTC. It yields the protein CASSLSAGGNEQFF.

The J gene is TRBJ1-2, the V gene TRBV6-1; D remains unclear. Germline-derived CDR1 and CDR2 are MNHNS and SASEGT. Trimming pared 2 bases from V and 2 bases from J, leaving 12 bases between. The CDR3 contains 15 residues. The CDR3 spells CASSESSPGNYGYTF. The CDR3 DNA reads as TGTGCCAGCAGTGAATCCTCCCCGGGGAACTATGGCTACACCTTC.

This rearrangement joins TRBV14 to TRBJ2-7; TRBD1 might be the D (6 bases). The V end lost 4 bases, the J end lost 3 bases, and 22 bases lay between the germline ends. The CDR3 contains 17 residues. Germline CDR1 SGHDN, CDR2 FVKESK. The CDR3 region has the DNA TGTGCCAGCAGCCCCAGGGGAAGGGGTCCCCCGGACTACGAGCAGTACTTC. As protein: CASSPRGRGPPDYEQYF.

This sequence joins TRBV30 and TRBJ1-4; TRBD1 matches at 10 bases. V was pared by 4 bases and J by 7 bases, with 9 bases of the junction left unmatched. Germline assignment: CDR1 GTSNPN and CDR2 SVGIG (reference sequence). The CDR3 has 15 residues. The CDR3 coding sequence is TGTGCCTGGATTGGGAGACAGGGGGCAGGTGAAAAACTGTTTTTT. Protein: CAWIGRQGAGEKLFF.

The rearrangement uses TRBV30 and TRBJ2-5; weak D call: TRBD2 (6 bases). CDR1 GTSNPN and CDR2 SVGIG come from the germline V gene (reference sequence). Trimming cost V 5 bases and J 1 base, with 26 bases left between them. This CDR3 comprises 18 residues. This chain's CDR3 is CAWAGYDGLLAGQETQYF. CDR3 DNA sequence: TGTGCCTGGGCGGGGTACGATGGTCTCCTGGCAGGCCAAGAGACCCAGTACTTC.

The CDR3: CASSFEGVLPYGYTF. The CDR3 bases are TGCGCCAGCAGCTTCGAGGGGGTCCTACCCTATGGCTACACCTTC. The chain combines TRBV5-1 with TRBJ1-2; possible D gene TRBD1, 6 bases. V was pared by 2 bases and J by 4 bases, with 15 bases between. This CDR3 is built from 15 residues. The germline CDR1 and CDR2 sequences are SGHRS and YFSETQ.

The chain has TRBV2 and TRBJ1-5, with no clear D. The germline CDR1 and CDR2 sequences are SNHLY and FYNNEI. Trimming took off 0 bases at V and 6 bases at J, with 6 bases between the two ends. CDR3 length: 13 amino acids. CDR3 nucleotides: TGTGCCAGCAGTGAAGCCCTAACTCAGCCCCAGCATTTT. It yields the protein CASSEALTQPQHF.

The chain employs TRBV19 and TRBJ1-5; TRBD1 might be the D (6 bases). The germline CDR1 and CDR2 sequences are LNHDA and SQIVND (reference sequence). The CDR3 is made up of 15 amino acids. V shed 7 bases and J shed 4 bases, with 17 bases lying between them. The CDR3, as DNA: TGTGCCAGTACCCTACAAGAAGGGGGAAATCAGCCCCAGCATTTT. This encodes CASTLQEGGNQPQHF.

V and J are TRBV5-1 and TRBJ1-1; 7 nucleotides match TRBD1. The CDR3 covers 15 residues. Germline V gene lookup returns CDR1 SGHRS and CDR2 YFSETQ. Trimming took 2 bases from V and 6 from J; bases not matched to a gene: 10. CDR3 loop: CASSFFSQGYPEAFF. In DNA form, the CDR3 reads TGCGCCAGCAGCTTCTTTTCACAGGGGTATCCTGAAGCTTTCTTT.

This chain joins TRBV11-2 and TRBJ1-6; TRBD1 aligns across 7 bases. V dropped 5 bases and J dropped 5; count of bases not matched to a gene: 12. The CDR3 length is 17 residues. Germline V gives CDR1 SGHAT, CDR2 FQNNGV. The CDR3: CASSHPTGARNNSPLHF. CDR3 DNA sequence: TGTGCCAGCAGCCACCCTACAGGGGCTCGAAATAATTCACCCCTCCACTTT.

The chain has TRBV30 and TRBJ2-1; 7 positions match TRBD2. The CDR3 covers 15 residues. After removal of 4 bases from V and 0 bases from J, the junction contained 6 bases not matched to a gene. Germline lookup yields CDR1 GTSNPN and CDR2 SVGIG (reference sequence). The CDR3 spells CAWTRAGSSYNEQFF. The CDR3 nucleotides are TGTGCCTGGACCCGAGCGGGGAGCTCCTACAATGAGCAGTTCTTC.

The rearrangement links TRBV5-1 to TRBJ2-3; tentative D call: TRBD2 (5 bases). Germline V gives CDR1 SGHRS, CDR2 YFSETQ. The CDR3 length is 18 residues. V lost 4 bases, J lost 2 bases, and 23 bases lay in between. In DNA form, the CDR3 reads TGCGCCAGCAGCGCTGCTCCCTCTGGCGGGCGTAACACAGATACGCAGTATTTT. It is translated as CASSAAPSGGRNTDTQYF.

The chain links TRBV25-1 to TRBJ1-1; TRBD1 aligns across 9 bases. Germline CDR1 reads MGHDK; CDR2 reads SYGVNS. V gave up 1 base and J gave up 1 base; unmatched junction bases: 4. The CDR3 sequence is 16 residues long. In DNA, the CDR3 is TGTGCCAGCAGTGAATCTCCGGGACAGGGGAACACTGAAGCTTTCTTT. Encoded protein: CASSESPGQGNTEAFF.